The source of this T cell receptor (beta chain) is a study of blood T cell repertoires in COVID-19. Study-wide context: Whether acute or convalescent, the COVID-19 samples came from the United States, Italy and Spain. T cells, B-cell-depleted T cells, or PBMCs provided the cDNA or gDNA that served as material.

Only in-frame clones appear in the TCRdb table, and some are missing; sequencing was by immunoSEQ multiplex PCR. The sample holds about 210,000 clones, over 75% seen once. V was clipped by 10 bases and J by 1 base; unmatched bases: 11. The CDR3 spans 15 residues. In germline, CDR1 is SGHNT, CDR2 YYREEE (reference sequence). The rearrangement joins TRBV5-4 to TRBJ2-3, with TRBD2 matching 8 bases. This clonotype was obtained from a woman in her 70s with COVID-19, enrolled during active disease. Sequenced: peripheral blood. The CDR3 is CASQSGSGRTDTQYF. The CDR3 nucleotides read TGTGCCTCCCAAAGCGGGAGCGGTCGCACAGATACGCAGTATTTT.